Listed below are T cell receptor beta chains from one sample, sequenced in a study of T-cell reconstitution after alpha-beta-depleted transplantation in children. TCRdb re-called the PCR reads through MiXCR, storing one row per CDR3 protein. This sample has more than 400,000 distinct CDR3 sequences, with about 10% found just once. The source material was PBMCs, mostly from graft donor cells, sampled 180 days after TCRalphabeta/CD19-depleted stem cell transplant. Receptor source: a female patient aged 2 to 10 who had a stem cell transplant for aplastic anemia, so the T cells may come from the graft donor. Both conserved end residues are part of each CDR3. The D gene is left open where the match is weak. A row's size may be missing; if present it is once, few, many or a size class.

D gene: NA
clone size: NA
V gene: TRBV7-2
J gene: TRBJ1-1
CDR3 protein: CASSFGARAFF
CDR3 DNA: TGTGCCAGCAGTTTTGGGGCGAGGGCTTTCTTT

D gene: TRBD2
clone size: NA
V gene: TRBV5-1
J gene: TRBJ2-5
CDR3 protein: CASSHSSGSSQETQYF
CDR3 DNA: TGCGCCAGCAGCCATTCTAGCGGGAGTAGCCAAGAGACCCAGTACTTC

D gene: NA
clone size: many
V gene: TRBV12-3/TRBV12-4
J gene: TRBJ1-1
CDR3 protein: CASSRGPSNTEAFF
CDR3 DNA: TGTGCCAGCAGTAGGGGACCATCGAACACTGAAGCTTTCTTT

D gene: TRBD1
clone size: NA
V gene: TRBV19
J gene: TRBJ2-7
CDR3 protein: CASSMWDSSYEQYF
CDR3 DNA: TGTGCCAGTAGTATGTGGGACAGCTCCTACGAGCAGTACTTC

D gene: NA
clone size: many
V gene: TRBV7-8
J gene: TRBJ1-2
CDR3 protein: CASSLEGGYGYTF
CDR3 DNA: TGTGCCAGCAGCTTAGAAGGCGGCTATGGCTACACCTTC

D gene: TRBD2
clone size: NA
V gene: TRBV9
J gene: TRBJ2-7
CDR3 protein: CASSVAPTGGSYEQYF
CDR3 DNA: TGTGCCAGCAGCGTAGCCCCCACGGGGGGTTCCTACGAGCAGTACTTC

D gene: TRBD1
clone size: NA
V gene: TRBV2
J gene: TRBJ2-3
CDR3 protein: CASSGTGQRTDTQYF
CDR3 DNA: TGTGCCAGCAGCGGGACAGGGCAGAGGACAGATACGCAGTATTTT

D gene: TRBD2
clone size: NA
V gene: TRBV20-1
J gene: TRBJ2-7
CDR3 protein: CSARDGLAGVKQYF
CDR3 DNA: TGCAGTGCTAGAGACGGACTAGCGGGAGTTAAGCAGTACTTC

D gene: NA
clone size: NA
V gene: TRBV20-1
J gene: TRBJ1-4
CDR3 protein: CSAREAGSNEKLFF
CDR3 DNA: TGCAGTGCTAGAGAAGCGGGGTCTAATGAAAAACTGTTTTTT

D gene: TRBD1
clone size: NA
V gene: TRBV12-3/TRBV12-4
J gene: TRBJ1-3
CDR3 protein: CASSPRDRAGNTIYF
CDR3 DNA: TGTGCCAGCAGTCCCCGGGACAGGGCTGGAAACACCATATATTTT

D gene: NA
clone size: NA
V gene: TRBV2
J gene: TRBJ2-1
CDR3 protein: CASKTPGEQFF
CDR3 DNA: TGTGCCAGCAAGACCCCAGGTGAGCAGTTCTTC

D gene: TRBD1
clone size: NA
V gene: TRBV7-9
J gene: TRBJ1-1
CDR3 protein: CASSAGQGKFAEAFF
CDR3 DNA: TGTGCCAGCAGCGCGGGACAGGGGAAGTTCGCTGAAGCTTTCTTT

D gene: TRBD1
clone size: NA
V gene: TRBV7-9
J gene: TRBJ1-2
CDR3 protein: CASSSHTDRGPYGYTF
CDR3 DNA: TGTGCCAGCAGCTCGCACACGGACAGGGGGCCCTATGGCTACACCTTC

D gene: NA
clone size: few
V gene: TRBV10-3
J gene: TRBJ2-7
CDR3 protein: CAISEVYYWEQYF
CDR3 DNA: TGTGCCATCAGTGAAGTCTACTATTGGGAGCAGTACTTC

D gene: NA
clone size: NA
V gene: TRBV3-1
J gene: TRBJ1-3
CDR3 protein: CASSRGVSSGNTIYF
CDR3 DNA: TGTGCCAGCAGCCGAGGGGTGAGCTCTGGAAACACCATATATTTT

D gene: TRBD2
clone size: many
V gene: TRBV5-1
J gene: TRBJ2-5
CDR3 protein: CASSLLGLVRSGRETQYF
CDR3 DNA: TGCGCCAGCAGCTTGTTGGGATTAGTCCGCAGCGGGAGAGAGACCCAGTACTTC

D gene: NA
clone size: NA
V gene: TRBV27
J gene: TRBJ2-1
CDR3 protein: CASSRDPMRLSEQFF
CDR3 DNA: TGTGCCAGCAGTAGGGACCCGATGAGGCTTAGTGAGCAGTTCTTC

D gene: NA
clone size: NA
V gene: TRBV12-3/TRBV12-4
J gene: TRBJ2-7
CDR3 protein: CASSFNMEQYF
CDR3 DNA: TGTGCCAGCAGTTTTAATATGGAGCAGTACTTC